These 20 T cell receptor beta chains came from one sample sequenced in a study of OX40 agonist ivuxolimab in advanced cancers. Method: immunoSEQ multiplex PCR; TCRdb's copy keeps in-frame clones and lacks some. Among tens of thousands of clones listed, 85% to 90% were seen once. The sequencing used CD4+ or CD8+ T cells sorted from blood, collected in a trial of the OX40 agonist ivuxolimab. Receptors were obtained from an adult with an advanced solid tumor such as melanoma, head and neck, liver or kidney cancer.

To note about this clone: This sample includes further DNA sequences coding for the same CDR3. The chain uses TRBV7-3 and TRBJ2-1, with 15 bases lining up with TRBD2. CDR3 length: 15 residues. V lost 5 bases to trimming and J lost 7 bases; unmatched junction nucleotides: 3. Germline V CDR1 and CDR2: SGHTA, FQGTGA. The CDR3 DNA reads TGTGCCAGCAGCCCGGGGACTAGCGGGGGGAATGAGCAGTTCTTC. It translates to CASSPGTSGGNEQFF.

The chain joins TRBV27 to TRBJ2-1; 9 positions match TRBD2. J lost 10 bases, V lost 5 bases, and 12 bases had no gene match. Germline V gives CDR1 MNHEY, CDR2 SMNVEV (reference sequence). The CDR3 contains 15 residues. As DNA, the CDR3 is TGTGCCAGCAGTGCCTTAGCGGGAGAGGGAGGGGAGCAGTTCTTC. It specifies CASSALAGEGGEQFF.

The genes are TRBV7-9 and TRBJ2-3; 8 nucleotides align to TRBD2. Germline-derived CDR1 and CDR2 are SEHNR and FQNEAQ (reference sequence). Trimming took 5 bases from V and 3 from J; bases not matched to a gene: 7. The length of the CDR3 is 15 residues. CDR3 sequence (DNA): TGTGCCAGCAGCCAGAGCGGGAGACGGACAGATACGCAGTATTTT. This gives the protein CASSQSGRRTDTQYF.

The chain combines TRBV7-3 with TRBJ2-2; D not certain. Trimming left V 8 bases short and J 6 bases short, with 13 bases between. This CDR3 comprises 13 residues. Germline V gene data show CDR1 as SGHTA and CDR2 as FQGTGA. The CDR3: CASRPTGPGELFF. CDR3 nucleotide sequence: TGTGCCAGCCGGCCTACGGGCCCCGGGGAGCTGTTTTTT.

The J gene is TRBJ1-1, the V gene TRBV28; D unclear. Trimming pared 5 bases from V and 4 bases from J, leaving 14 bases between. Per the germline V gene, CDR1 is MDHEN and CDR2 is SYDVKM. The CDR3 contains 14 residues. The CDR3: CASSRRAWGTEAFF. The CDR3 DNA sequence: TGTGCCAGCAGTCGGCGGGCCTGGGGCACTGAAGCTTTCTTT. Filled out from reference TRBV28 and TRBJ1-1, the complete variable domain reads DVKVTQSSRYLVKRTGEKVFLECVQDMDHENMFWYRQDPGLGLRLIYFSYDVKMKEKGDIPEGYSVSREKKERFSLILESASTNQTSMYLCASSRRAWGTEAFFGQGTRLTVV.

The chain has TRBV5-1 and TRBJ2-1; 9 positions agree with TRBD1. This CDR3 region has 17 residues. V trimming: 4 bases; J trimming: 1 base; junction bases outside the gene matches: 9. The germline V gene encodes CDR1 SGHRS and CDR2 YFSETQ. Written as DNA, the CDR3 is TGCGCCAGCAGCGTAGGGACAGGGCCGTCGTCCTACAATGAGCAGTTCTTC. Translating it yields CASSVGTGPSSYNEQFF.

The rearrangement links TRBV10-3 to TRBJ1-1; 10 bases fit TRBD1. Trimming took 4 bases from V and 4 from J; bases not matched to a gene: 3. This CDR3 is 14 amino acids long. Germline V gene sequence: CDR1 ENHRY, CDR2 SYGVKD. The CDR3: CAISGTGGTTEAFF. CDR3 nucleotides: TGTGCCATCAGTGGGACAGGGGGGACCACTGAAGCTTTCTTT.

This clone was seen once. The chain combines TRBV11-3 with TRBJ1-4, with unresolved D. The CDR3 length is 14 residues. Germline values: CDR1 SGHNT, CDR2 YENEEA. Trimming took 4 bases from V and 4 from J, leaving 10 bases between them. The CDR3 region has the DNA TGTGCCAGCAGCTCCCGGGGAGATAATGAAAAACTGTTTTTT. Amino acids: CASSSRGDNEKLFF.

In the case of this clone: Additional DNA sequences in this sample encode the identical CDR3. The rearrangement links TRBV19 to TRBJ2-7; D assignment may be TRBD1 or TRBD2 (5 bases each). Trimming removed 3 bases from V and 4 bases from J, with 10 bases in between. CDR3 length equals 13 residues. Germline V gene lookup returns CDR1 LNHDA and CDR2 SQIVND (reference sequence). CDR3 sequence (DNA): TGTGCCAGTAGTATTGGGGGTTCTTACGAGCAGTACTTC. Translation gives CASSIGGSYEQYF.

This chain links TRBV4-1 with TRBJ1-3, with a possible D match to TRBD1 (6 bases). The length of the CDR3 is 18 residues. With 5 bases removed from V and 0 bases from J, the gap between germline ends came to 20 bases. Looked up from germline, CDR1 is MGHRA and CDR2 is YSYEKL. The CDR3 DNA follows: TGCGCCAGCAGCACTTCGACCGAGGGGGTAGGCTCTGGAAACACCATATATTTT. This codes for CASSTSTEGVGSGNTIYF.

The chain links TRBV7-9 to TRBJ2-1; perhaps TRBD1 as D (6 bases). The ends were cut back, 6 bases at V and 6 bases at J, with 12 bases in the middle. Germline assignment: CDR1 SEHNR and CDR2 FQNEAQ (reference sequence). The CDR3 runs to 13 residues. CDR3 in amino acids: CASSRDRSNEQFF. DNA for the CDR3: TGTGCCAGCAGTCGAGACAGGTCCAATGAGCAGTTCTTC. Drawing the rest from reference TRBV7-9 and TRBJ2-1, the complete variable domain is DTGVSQNPRHKITKRGQNVTFRCDPISEHNRLYWYRQTLGQGPEFLTYFQNEAQLEKSRLLSDRFSAERPKGSFSTLEIQRTEQGDSAMYLCASSRDRSNEQFFGPGTRLTVL.

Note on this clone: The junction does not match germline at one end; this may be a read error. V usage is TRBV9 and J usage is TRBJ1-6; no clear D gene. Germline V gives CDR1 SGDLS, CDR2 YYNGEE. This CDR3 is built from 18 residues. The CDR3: CASNVAGSGVGDNSPLHF. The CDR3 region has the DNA TGTGCCAGCAACGTAGCCGGCTCCGGGGTCGGAGATAATTCACCCCTCCACTTT.

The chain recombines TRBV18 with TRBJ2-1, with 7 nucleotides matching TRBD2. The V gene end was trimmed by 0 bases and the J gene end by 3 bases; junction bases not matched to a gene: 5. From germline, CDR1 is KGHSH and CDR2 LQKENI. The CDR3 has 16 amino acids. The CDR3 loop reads CASSPPLAENYNEQFF. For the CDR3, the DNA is TGTGCCAGCTCACCACCTCTAGCGGAGAACTACAATGAGCAGTTCTTC. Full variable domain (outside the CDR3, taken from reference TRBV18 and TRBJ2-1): NAGVMQNPRHLVRRRGQEARLRCSPMKGHSHVYWYRQLPEEGLKFMVYLQKENIIDESGMPKERFSAEFPKEGPSILRIQQVVRGDSAAYFCASSPPLAENYNEQFFGPGTRLTVL.

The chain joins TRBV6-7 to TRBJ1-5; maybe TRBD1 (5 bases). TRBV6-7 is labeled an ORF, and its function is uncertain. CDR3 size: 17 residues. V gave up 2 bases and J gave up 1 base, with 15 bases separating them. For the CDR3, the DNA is TGTGCCAGCAGTTACGGTCTCCATAGGGACAGCAATCAGCCCCAGCATTTT. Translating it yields CASSYGLHRDSNQPQHF.

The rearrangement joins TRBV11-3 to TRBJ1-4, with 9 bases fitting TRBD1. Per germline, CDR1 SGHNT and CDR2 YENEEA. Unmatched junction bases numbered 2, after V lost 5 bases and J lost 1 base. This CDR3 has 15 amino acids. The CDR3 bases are TGTGCCAGCAGCCGACAGGGGGGAACTAATGAAAAACTGTTTTTT. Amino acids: CASSRQGGTNEKLFF.

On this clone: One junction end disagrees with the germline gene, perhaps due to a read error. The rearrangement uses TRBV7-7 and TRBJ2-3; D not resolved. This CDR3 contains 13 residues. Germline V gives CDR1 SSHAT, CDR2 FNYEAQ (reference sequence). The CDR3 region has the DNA TGTGCTAGCAGCTTATACCGTACAGATACGCAGTATTTT. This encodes CASSLYRTDTQYF.

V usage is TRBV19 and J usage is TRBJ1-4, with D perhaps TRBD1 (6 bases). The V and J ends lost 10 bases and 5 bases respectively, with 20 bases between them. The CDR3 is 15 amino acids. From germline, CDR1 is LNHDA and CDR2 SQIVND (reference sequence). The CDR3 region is CATSPGGGANEKLFF. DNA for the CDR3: TGTGCCACCTCCCCAGGCGGGGGCGCAAATGAAAAACTGTTTTTT.

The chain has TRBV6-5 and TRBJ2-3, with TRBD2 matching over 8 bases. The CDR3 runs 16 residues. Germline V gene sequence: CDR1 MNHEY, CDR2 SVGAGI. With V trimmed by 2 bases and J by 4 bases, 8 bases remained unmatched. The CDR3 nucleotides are TGTGCCAGCAGTTACAGGGGACTAGAACCTGCAGATACGCAGTATTTT. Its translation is CASSYRGLEPADTQYF.

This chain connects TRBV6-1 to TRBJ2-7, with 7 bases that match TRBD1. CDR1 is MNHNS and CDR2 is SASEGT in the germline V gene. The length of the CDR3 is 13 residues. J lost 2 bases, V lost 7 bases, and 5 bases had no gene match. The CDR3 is CASNTGVPYEQYF. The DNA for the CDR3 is TGTGCCAGCAATACAGGGGTTCCCTACGAGCAGTACTTC.

CDR3 coding DNA: TGTGCCAGCAGCTTAGCTCGGGATAATTCACCCCTCCACTTT. Translated, it gives CASSLARDNSPLHF. The rearrangement joins TRBV7-2 to TRBJ1-6; D unresolved. Germline V lookup: CDR1 SGHTA, CDR2 FQGNSA. The CDR3 is made up of 14 amino acids. V was cut by 0 bases and J by 5 bases, with 5 bases left in between. The full variable domain, in which reference TRBV7-2 and TRBJ1-6 provide the parts outside the CDR3, is GAGVSQSPSNKVTEKGKDVELRCDPISGHTALYWYRQSLGQGLEFLIYFQGNSAPDKSGLPSDRFSAERTGGSVSTLTIQRTQQEDSAVYLCASSLARDNSPLHFGNGTRLTVT.